These 14 T cell receptor beta chains were sequenced from one sample in a study of blood T cell repertoires in COVID-19. The data were produced by immunoSEQ multiplex PCR, yet TCRdb's version contains in-frame clones alone and is incomplete. This sample carries 200,000 to 250,000 clones, roughly 85% of them seen once, and the ten largest clones take less than 14%. Sequenced input: PBMCs or T cells enriched from blood (not recorded which). Every receptor here comes from a man younger than 40 who had recovered from COVID-19.

The chain links TRBV27 to TRBJ1-5; D not certain. The V gene's germline CDR1 is MNHEY and CDR2 SMNVEV (reference sequence). This CDR3 contains 12 residues. The germline V and J ends were trimmed by 5 bases and 5 bases, with 7 bases remaining between them. As DNA, the CDR3 is TGTGCCAGCAGTATGCGGGATCAGCCCCAGCATTTT. Encoded protein: CASSMRDQPQHF.

The CDR3 sequence: CSASDSSQETQYF. Here the CDR3 DNA reads TGCAGTGCTAGTGACTCTAGCCAAGAGACCCAGTACTTC. This chain links TRBV20-1 with TRBJ2-5, with no clear D. V lost 3 bases and J lost 1, with 9 bases in between. There are 13 residues in the CDR3. Germline V lookup: CDR1 DFQATT, CDR2 SNEGSKA (reference sequence).

The rearrangement uses TRBV2 and TRBJ2-5; 7 nucleotides match TRBD2. The J segment lost 5 bases and the V segment lost 7 bases, leaving 10 bases of the junction unmatched. The CDR3 has 14 residues. In germline, CDR1 is SNHLY, CDR2 FYNNEI. In nucleotides, the CDR3 is TGTGCCAGCAACCCCTTCGGGGAGGGGGAGACCCAGTACTTC. It codes for CASNPFGEGETQYF.

CDR3 nucleotides: TGTGCCAGCAGCCAACGACAGGACTCCTACGAGCAGTACTTC. It is translated as CASSQRQDSYEQYF. J is TRBJ2-7 and V is TRBV4-2, with D perhaps matching TRBD1 (6 bases). V lost 2 bases to trimming and J lost 0 bases, with 8 bases between them. The CDR3 is 14 residues long. CDR1 and CDR2 (germline): LGHNA, YNFKEQ.

The chain recombines TRBV13 with TRBJ2-1; possibly TRBD1 for D (5 bases). Trimming took off 6 bases at V and 5 bases at J, with 20 bases between the two ends. The germline V gene encodes CDR1 PRHDT and CDR2 FYEKMQ (reference sequence). CDR3 size: 16 residues. CDR3 coding DNA: TGTGCCAGCAGGGATCTACTCAGGGTATCCGACAATGAGCAGTTCTTC. Its protein is CASRDLLRVSDNEQFF.

The chain uses TRBV6-5 and TRBJ2-7; TRBD2 matches at 10 bases. After removal of 7 bases from V and 2 bases from J, the junction contained 8 bases not matched to a gene. The CDR3 has 15 residues. Per the germline V gene, CDR1 is MNHEY and CDR2 is SVGAGI. In DNA, the CDR3 is TGTGCCAGCATTAACTTAGCGGGGGGAACCTACGAGCAGTACTTC. Residues: CASINLAGGTYEQYF.

The chain couples TRBV27 to TRBJ2-7; 11 positions match TRBD1. V trimming: 5 bases; J trimming: 9 bases; junction bases outside the gene matches: 9. Germline CDR1 MNHEY, CDR2 SMNVEV (reference sequence). The CDR3 loop spans 14 amino acids. The CDR3 here is CASSRGQGGRRQYF. CDR3 DNA: TGTGCCAGCAGTAGGGGACAGGGGGGACGTAGGCAGTACTTC.

The chain employs TRBV18 and TRBJ1-2; D unclear. Trimming removed 6 bases at V and 2 bases at J, with 13 bases between. This CDR3 spans 14 amino acids. Germline-derived CDR1 and CDR2 are KGHSH and LQKENI. CDR3 amino acids: CASSLGVTNYGYTF. The DNA of the CDR3 is TGTGCCAGCTCCCTCGGGGTTACCAACTATGGCTACACCTTC.

This chain joins TRBV6-5 and TRBJ1-2; a weak D match, TRBD1 (6 bases). Deletions cut 2 bases from V and 5 bases from J, with 9 bases between. The V gene's germline CDR1 is MNHEY and CDR2 SVGAGI. The CDR3 runs 13 residues. The CDR3 sequence is CASSYETGYGYTF. The CDR3 DNA is TGTGCCAGCAGTTACGAAACAGGGTATGGCTACACCTTC.

The chain couples TRBV27 to TRBJ1-2; D possibly corresponds to TRBD1 (6 bases). The germline gives CDR1 MNHEY, CDR2 SMNVEV (reference sequence). CDR3 size: 13 residues. The V end lost 7 bases, the J end lost 2 bases, and 11 bases lay between the germline ends. The CDR3 spells CASTRRGNYGYTF. The DNA of the CDR3 is TGTGCCAGCACGCGCAGGGGAAACTATGGCTACACCTTC.

This clone was detected ten times or more. The rearrangement uses TRBV27 and TRBJ2-1; TRBD2 agrees at 7 bases. The V segment lost 7 bases and the J segment 0 bases; nucleotides outside the gene matches: 9. Germline loops: CDR1 MNHEY, CDR2 SMNVEV (reference sequence). The CDR3 loop spans 16 amino acids. The chain's CDR3 is CASIPLAVTSYNEQFF. DNA of the CDR3: TGTGCCAGCATTCCGCTAGCGGTAACCTCCTACAATGAGCAGTTCTTC.

V and J are TRBV27 and TRBJ1-1; D remains unclear. Deletions cut 4 bases from V and 4 bases from J, with 13 bases between. CDR1 and CDR2 (germline): MNHEY, SMNVEV (reference sequence). This CDR3 has 14 residues. As DNA, the CDR3 is TGTGCCAGCAGTTCCAACCTCGGGAGCACTGAAGCTTTCTTT. Its translation: CASSSNLGSTEAFF.

The chain recombines TRBV24-1 with TRBJ1-1; D gene uncertain. The V end was cut by 6 bases, the J end by 4 bases, with 5 bases between. The CDR3 runs 11 residues. Germline CDR1 KGHDR, CDR2 SFDVKD. This chain's CDR3 is CATSSGTEAFF. The CDR3 DNA follows: TGTGCCACCAGTTCCGGCACTGAAGCTTTCTTT.

This chain joins TRBV28 and TRBJ2-7; D call uncertain. The CDR3 has 15 amino acids. The V and J ends lost 3 bases and 0 bases respectively, with 12 bases between them. Germline V lookup: CDR1 MDHEN, CDR2 SYDVKM. CDR3 residues: CASSFLGLSSYEQYF. CDR3 nucleotides: TGTGCCAGCAGTTTTTTGGGCCTTAGCTCCTACGAGCAGTACTTC.